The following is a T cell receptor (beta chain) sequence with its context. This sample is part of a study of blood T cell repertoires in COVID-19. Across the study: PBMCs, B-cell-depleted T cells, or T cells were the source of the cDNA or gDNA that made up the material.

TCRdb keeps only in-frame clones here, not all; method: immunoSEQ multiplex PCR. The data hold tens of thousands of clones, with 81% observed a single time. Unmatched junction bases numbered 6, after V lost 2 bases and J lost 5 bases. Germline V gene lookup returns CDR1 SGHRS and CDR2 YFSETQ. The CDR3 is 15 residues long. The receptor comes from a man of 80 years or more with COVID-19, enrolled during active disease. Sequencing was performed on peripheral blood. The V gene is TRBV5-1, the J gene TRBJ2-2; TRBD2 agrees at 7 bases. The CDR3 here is CASSLGGRGTGELFF. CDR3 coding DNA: TGCGCCAGCAGCTTAGGCGGGAGAGGTACCGGGGAGCTGTTTTTT.